What follows is one T cell receptor beta chain and its context. Profiled with immunoSEQ multiplex PCR; TCRdb holds only in-frame clones, not every one. The repertoire consists of 2,500,000 or so clones, with roughly 93% occurring once and the leading ten covering around 0.37%. The sample is drawn from a study of shared clonotypes between healthy human individuals. Trimming took 2 bases from V and 3 from J, leaving 15 bases between them. The CDR3 runs 16 residues. The germline gives CDR1 MNHNS, CDR2 SASEGT. The chain is built from TRBV6-1 and TRBJ2-3; D is possibly TRBD2 (6 bases). The clonotype comes from a man aged 18 to 29 in good health. Some clones in this sample may be carry-over from other donors' samples. Material for sequencing was naive CD4+ T cells from PBMCs. The subset is: CD45RA+ positively selected. The CDR3 DNA sequence: TGTGCCAGCAGTGAAACTACGGGAGTGGGAACAGATACGCAGTATTTT. Its protein product is CASSETTGVGTDTQYF.